This T cell receptor beta chain was recorded in a study of blood T cell repertoires in COVID-19. Turning to the study itself: PBMCs, B-cell-depleted T cells, or T cells were the source of the cDNA or gDNA that made up the material.

The V gene lost 5 bases and the J gene lost 3 bases, with 7 bases spanning the gap. This CDR3 has 11 residues. CDR1 and CDR2 (germline): DFQATT, SNEGSKA (reference sequence). The method was immunoSEQ multiplex PCR; TCRdb's version includes in-frame clones alone and lacks a portion of them. The sample has around 80,000 clones, around 80% seen once. The sequenced material came from peripheral blood. The clonotype originates from a man between 45 and 60 years old with COVID-19, enrolled during active disease. The chain has TRBV20-1 and TRBJ1-1, with D hard to call. The CDR3 bases are TGCAGTGCTGTACGCGACACTGAAGCTTTCTTT. Protein product: CSAVRDTEAFF.